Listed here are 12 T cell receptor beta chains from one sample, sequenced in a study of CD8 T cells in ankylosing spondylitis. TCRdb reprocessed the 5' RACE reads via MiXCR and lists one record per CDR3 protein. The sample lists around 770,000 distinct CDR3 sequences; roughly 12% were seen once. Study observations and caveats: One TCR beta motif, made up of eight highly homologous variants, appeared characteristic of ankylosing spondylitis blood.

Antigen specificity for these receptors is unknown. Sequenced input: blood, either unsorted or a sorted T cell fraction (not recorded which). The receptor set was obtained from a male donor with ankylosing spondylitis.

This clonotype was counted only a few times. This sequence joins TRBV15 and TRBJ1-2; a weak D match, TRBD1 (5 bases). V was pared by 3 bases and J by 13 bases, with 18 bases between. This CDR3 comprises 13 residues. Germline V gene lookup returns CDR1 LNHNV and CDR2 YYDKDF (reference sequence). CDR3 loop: CATSRAPREEVTF. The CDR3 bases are TGTGCCACCAGCAGGGCCCCCAGGGAGGAAGTCACCTTC.

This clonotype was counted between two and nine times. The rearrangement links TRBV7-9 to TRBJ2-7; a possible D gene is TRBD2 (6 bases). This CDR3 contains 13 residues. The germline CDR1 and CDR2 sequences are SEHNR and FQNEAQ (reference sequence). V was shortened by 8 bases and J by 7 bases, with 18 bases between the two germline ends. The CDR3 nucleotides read TGTGCCAGCGGAAAGGGAGGAGATCGGGAGCAGTACTTC. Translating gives CASGKGGDREQYF.

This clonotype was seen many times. The CDR3 region is CATGTSDDNEQFF. The CDR3 region has the DNA TGTGCCACAGGGACATCTGACGACAATGAGCAGTTCTTC. J is TRBJ2-1 and V is TRBV15; D might be TRBD1 (6 bases). CDR1 and CDR2 (germline): LNHNV, YYDKDF (reference sequence). This CDR3 region has 13 residues. Trimming took 9 bases from V and 5 from J, leaving 14 bases between them.

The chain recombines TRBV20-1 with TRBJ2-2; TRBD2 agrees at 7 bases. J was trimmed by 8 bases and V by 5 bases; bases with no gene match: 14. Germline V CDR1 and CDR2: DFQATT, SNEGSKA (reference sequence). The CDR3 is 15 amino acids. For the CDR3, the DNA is TGCAGTGCTTCTGAGGTGGGAGGGCTTCTAGGGGAGCTGTTTTTT. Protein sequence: CSASEVGGLLGELFF.

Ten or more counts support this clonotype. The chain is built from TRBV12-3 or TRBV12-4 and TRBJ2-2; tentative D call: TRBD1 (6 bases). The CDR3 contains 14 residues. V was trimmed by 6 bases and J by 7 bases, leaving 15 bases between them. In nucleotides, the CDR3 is TGTGCCAGCAGCCAGAACAGGGTGGACGGGGAGCTGTTTTTT. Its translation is CASSQNRVDGELFF.

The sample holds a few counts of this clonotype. The DNA for the CDR3 is TGTGCCAGCAGCTTAGCCCCCGTGGGCGGGGGGGAAGAGACCCAGTACTTC. Translated, it gives CASSLAPVGGGEETQYF. The chain links TRBV7-2 to TRBJ2-5, with 9 bases fitting TRBD2. The CDR3 contains 17 residues. Germline values: CDR1 SGHTA, CDR2 FQGNSA. Unmatched junction bases numbered 8, after V lost 0 bases and J lost 3 bases.

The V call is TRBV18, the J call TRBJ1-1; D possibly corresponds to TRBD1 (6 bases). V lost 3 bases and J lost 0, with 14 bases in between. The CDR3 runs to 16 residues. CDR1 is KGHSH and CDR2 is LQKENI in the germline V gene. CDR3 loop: CASSPRGVALNTEAFF. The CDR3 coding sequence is TGTGCCAGCTCACCGAGGGGGGTGGCCCTGAACACTGAAGCTTTCTTT.

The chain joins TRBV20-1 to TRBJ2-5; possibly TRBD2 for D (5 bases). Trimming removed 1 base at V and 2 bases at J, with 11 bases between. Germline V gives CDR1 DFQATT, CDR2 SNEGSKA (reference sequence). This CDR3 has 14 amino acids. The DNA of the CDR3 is TGCAGTGCTAGAGGTCCTAGCACACAAGAGACCCAGTACTTC. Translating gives CSARGPSTQETQYF.

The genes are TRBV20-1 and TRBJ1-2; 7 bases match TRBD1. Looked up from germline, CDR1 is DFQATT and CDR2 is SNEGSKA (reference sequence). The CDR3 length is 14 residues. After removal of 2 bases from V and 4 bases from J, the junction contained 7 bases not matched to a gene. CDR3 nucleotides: TGCAGTGCTAGAATCCCCGGGACAGCCTATGGCTACACCTTC. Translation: CSARIPGTAYGYTF.

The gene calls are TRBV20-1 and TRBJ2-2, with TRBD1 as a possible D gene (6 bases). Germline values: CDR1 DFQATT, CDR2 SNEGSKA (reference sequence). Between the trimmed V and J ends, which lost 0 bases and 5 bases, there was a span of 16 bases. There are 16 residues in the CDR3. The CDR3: CSARDALTGGTGELFF. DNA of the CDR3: TGCAGTGCTAGAGATGCATTGACAGGCGGGACCGGGGAGCTGTTTTTT.

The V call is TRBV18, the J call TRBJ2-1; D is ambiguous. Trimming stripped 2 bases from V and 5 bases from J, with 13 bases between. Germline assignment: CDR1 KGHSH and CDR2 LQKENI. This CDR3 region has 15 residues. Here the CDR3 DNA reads TGTGCCAGCTCACCAGGAGTGGCAGGAAACAATGAGCAGTTCTTC. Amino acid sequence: CASSPGVAGNNEQFF. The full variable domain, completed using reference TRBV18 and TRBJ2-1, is NAGVMQNPRHLVRRRGQEARLRCSPMKGHSHVYWYRQLPEEGLKFMVYLQKENIIDESGMPKERFSAEFPKEGPSILRIQQVVRGDSAAYFCASSPGVAGNNEQFFGPGTRLTVL.

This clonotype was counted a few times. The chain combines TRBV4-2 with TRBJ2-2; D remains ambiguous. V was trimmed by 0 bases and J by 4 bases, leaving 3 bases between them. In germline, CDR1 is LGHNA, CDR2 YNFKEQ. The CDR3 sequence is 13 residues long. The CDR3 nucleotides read TGTGCCAGCAGCCAAGAACCCACCGGGGAGCTGTTTTTT. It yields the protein CASSQEPTGELFF.